Following are 25 T cell receptor beta chains from one sample sequenced in a study of blood T cell repertoires in COVID-19. The data were produced by immunoSEQ multiplex PCR, yet TCRdb's version contains in-frame clones alone and is incomplete. The table records some 83,000 clones, 65% to 85% of them present only once. The sequenced material came from peripheral blood. The receptors originated from a man in his fifties with acute or convalescent COVID-19.

This chain connects TRBV30 to TRBJ1-1; D is unresolved. CDR1 is GTSNPN, CDR2 SVGIG, per germline (reference sequence). This CDR3 region has 13 residues. Between the trimmed V and J ends, which lost 2 bases and 1 base, there was a span of 8 bases. The CDR3 region is CAWSRSGNTEAFF. DNA for the CDR3: TGTGCCTGGAGTCGTAGTGGGAACACTGAAGCTTTCTTT.

The gene calls are TRBV11-3 and TRBJ1-3; TRBD1 agrees at 8 bases. Germline trimming cut 2 bases from V and 3 bases from J; bases unmatched to any gene: 3. The length of the CDR3 is 15 residues. Germline CDR1 and CDR2: SGHNT and YENEEA. This chain's CDR3 is CASSLQGAFGNTIYF. CDR3 nucleotide sequence: TGTGCCAGCAGCTTACAGGGGGCTTTTGGAAACACCATATATTTT.

The chain joins TRBV5-1 to TRBJ2-1; D is perhaps TRBD2 (5 bases). V lost 4 bases, J lost 6 bases, and 14 bases lay in between. CDR1 is SGHRS, CDR2 YFSETQ, per germline. The CDR3 loop spans 14 amino acids. CDR3: CASSNPSAGNEQFF. Written as DNA, the CDR3 is TGCGCCAGCAGCAATCCTTCCGCGGGCAATGAGCAGTTCTTC.

J is TRBJ1-2 and V is TRBV12-3 or TRBV12-4, with D maybe TRBD1 (5 bases). V lost 2 bases to trimming and J lost 4 bases, with 8 bases between them. The CDR3 is 13 amino acids. CDR3 nucleotide sequence: TGTGCCAGCAGTTTAAGGGACTTCTATGGCTACACCTTC. Translation gives CASSLRDFYGYTF.

By proportion, this clone is medium-sized. The chain is built from TRBV4-1 and TRBJ2-1, with a possible D match to TRBD2 (6 bases). This CDR3 spans 12 amino acids. Trimming took off 4 bases at V and 7 bases at J, with 8 bases between the two ends. Germline CDR1 is MGHRA and CDR2 is YSYEKL. In DNA, the CDR3 is TGCGCCAGCAGCCCGGGAGAGAATGAGCAGTTCTTC. Translating it yields CASSPGENEQFF.

The rearrangement joins TRBV7-8 to TRBJ2-1, with TRBD1 identical over 8 bases. The CDR3 is 17 residues long. From germline, CDR1 is SGHVS and CDR2 FQNEAQ. The trim removed 5 bases at V and 2 bases at J, leaving 11 bases unmatched. The CDR3 here is CASSHNIGQGTYNEQFF. The CDR3 coding sequence is TGTGCCAGCAGCCACAATATTGGACAGGGAACCTACAATGAGCAGTTCTTC.

The chain uses TRBV12-3 or TRBV12-4 and TRBJ2-3; D is unresolved. The V and J ends lost 4 bases and 0 bases respectively, with 5 bases between them. This CDR3 spans 13 amino acids. CDR3 in amino acids: CASSWASTDTQYF. For the CDR3, the DNA is TGTGCCAGCAGTTGGGCTAGCACAGATACGCAGTATTTT.

The J gene is TRBJ2-3, the V gene TRBV28; 7 bases agree with TRBD1. Germline lookup yields CDR1 MDHEN and CDR2 SYDVKM. The V and J ends lost 6 bases and 0 bases, in that order; junction bases with no gene match: 3. CDR3 length: 14 amino acids. The CDR3 protein is CASRGTVSTDTQYF. As DNA, the CDR3 is TGTGCCAGCAGAGGGACAGTGAGCACAGATACGCAGTATTTT.

V gene TRBV30 combines with J gene TRBJ1-2; the match to TRBD1 covers 7 bases. This CDR3 has 12 residues. Germline V gene data show CDR1 as GTSNPN and CDR2 as SVGIG (reference sequence). The ends lost 0 bases at V and 6 bases at J; junction bases unmatched: 1. CDR3 loop: CAWSVTGNGYTF. The DNA for the CDR3 is TGTGCCTGGAGTGTGACAGGGAATGGCTACACCTTC.

The chain links TRBV11-3 to TRBJ2-1, with 10 bases lining up with TRBD2. Germline lookup yields CDR1 SGHNT and CDR2 YENEEA. The length of the CDR3 is 15 residues. With 6 bases clipped from V and 4 bases from J, the junction kept 6 bases outside the gene matches. As DNA, the CDR3 is TGTGCCAGCAGTTTCCTAGCGGGAGCATACAATGAGCAGTTCTTC. Residues: CASSFLAGAYNEQFF.

In this sample, this clone turned up many times. The V gene is TRBV19, the J gene TRBJ2-6; tentative D call: TRBD2 (6 bases). The germline gives CDR1 LNHDA, CDR2 SQIVND (reference sequence). V lost 5 bases and J lost 1, with 18 bases in between. The CDR3 extends over 18 amino acids. The CDR3, as DNA: TGTGCCAGTAGTGGGGGAGGCAGGGTGAAGTCTGGGGCCAACGTCCTGACTTTC. Encoded protein: CASSGGGRVKSGANVLTF.

The chain couples TRBV28 to TRBJ1-1, with 9 bases aligning to TRBD1. Germline CDR1 is MDHEN and CDR2 is SYDVKM. V trimming: 7 bases; J trimming: 0 bases; junction bases outside the gene matches: 21. The CDR3 length is 20 residues. This CDR3 is CASNPGTGYALLTLNTEAFF. The DNA for the CDR3 is TGTGCCAGCAACCCCGGGACAGGGTACGCATTATTGACTCTGAACACTGAAGCTTTCTTT.

This clone was seen a single time. The chain links TRBV5-1 to TRBJ2-3; D is unclear. CDR3 length: 13 residues. CDR1 is SGHRS, CDR2 YFSETQ, per germline. V was clipped by 2 bases and J by 3 bases, with 7 bases between them. CDR3 nucleotide sequence: TGCGCCAGCAGCTTACCAGGTACAGATACGCAGTATTTT. Encoded protein: CASSLPGTDTQYF.

This clone showed up just once. V gene TRBV28 combines with J gene TRBJ1-2; 11 positions match TRBD1. The CDR3 length is 16 residues. Germline V gene data show CDR1 as MDHEN and CDR2 as SYDVKM. With 6 bases clipped from V and 4 bases from J, the junction kept 10 bases outside the gene matches. The CDR3 coding sequence is TGTGCCAGCAGGACCGGGACAGGGGGAAGGGGCTATGGCTACACCTTC. Protein product: CASRTGTGGRGYGYTF.

The chain is built from TRBV10-3 and TRBJ1-4, with no clear D. Germline assignment: CDR1 ENHRY and CDR2 SYGVKD. Trimming stripped 6 bases from V and 8 bases from J, with 10 bases between. The CDR3 has 12 residues. CDR3 sequence: CAISREREKLFF. For the CDR3, the DNA is TGTGCCATCAGCCGCGAGAGGGAAAAACTGTTTTTT.

The chain joins TRBV6-2 or TRBV6-3 to TRBJ2-2, with TRBD1 matching over 7 bases. Germline-derived CDR1 and CDR2 are MNHEY and SVGEGT. The CDR3 sequence is 16 residues long. The V and J ends lost 2 bases and 2 bases, in that order; junction bases with no gene match: 5. CDR3 protein: CASSYAGTANTGELFF. In nucleotides, the CDR3 is TGTGCCAGCAGTTACGCCGGGACAGCAAACACCGGGGAGCTGTTTTTT.

This clone came up once. The V gene is TRBV11-2, the J gene TRBJ1-3; no reliable D call. Germline loops: CDR1 SGHAT, CDR2 FQNNGV. The CDR3 sequence is 16 residues long. V was pared by 4 bases and J by 2 bases, with 15 bases between. DNA of the CDR3: TGTGCCAGCAGCTCCCGGTCGTTTCTGCCTGGAAACACCATATATTTT. Encoded protein: CASSSRSFLPGNTIYF.

CDR3 protein: CASSYYGGTEAFF. CDR3 sequence (DNA): TGTGCCAGCAGTTACTACGGTGGCACTGAAGCTTTCTTT. V gene TRBV6-6 combines with J gene TRBJ1-1; no firm D call. The CDR3 extends over 13 amino acids. Trimming removed 1 base at V and 4 bases at J, with 7 bases between. Germline V gene data show CDR1 as MNHNY and CDR2 as SVGAGI (reference sequence).

The gene calls are TRBV6-6 and TRBJ1-5; D ambiguous. The CDR3 length is 13 residues. Germline loops: CDR1 MNHNY, CDR2 SVGAGI (reference sequence). The V end lost 7 bases, the J end lost 0 bases, and 7 bases lay between the germline ends. The DNA of the CDR3 is TGTGCCAGCACGCGGGATAGCAATCAGCCCCAGCATTTT. It translates to CASTRDSNQPQHF.

This rearrangement joins TRBV6-5 to TRBJ1-4; D is possibly TRBD1 (6 bases). The length of the CDR3 is 15 residues. Per germline, CDR1 MNHEY and CDR2 SVGAGI. V gave up 6 bases and J gave up 1 base, with 12 bases separating them. Written as DNA, the CDR3 is TGTGCCAGCAGGCCAGAGACAGGAACTAATGAAAAACTGTTTTTT. This sequence encodes CASRPETGTNEKLFF.

This clone was seen a single time. This sequence joins TRBV12-5 and TRBJ1-1; D may be TRBD1 (6 bases). CDR3 length equals 13 residues. Germline CDR1 reads LGHNT; CDR2 reads FRNRAP. V was cut by 6 bases and J by 4 bases, with 12 bases left in between. CDR3: CASGSTGFTEAFF. The CDR3 nucleotides read TGTGCTAGTGGGTCTACAGGGTTCACTGAAGCTTTCTTT.

The chain links TRBV9 to TRBJ2-1; D perhaps matches TRBD2 (6 bases). V lost 4 bases and J 8 bases, leaving 22 bases between the germline ends. The CDR3 sequence is 16 residues long. Germline V gene sequence: CDR1 SGDLS, CDR2 YYNGEE. The CDR3 here is CASSLLGSGYGDEQFF. In nucleotides, the CDR3 is TGTGCCAGCAGCCTCTTAGGTAGCGGTTATGGGGATGAGCAGTTCTTC. The full variable domain, its missing parts supplied by reference TRBV9 and TRBJ2-1, is DSGVTQTPKHLITATGQRVTLRCSPRSGDLSVYWYQQSLDQGLQFLIQYYNGEERAKGNILERFSAQQFPDLHSELNLSSLELGDSALYFCASSLLGSGYGDEQFFGPGTRLTVL.

This clone has just one count. The chain employs TRBV7-3 and TRBJ1-1; TRBD1 is a possible D gene (6 bases). V shed 5 bases and J shed 5 bases, with 18 bases lying between them. CDR1 SGHTA and CDR2 FQGTGA come from the germline V gene. The CDR3 contains 15 residues. The DNA for the CDR3 is TGTGCCAGCAGCCGAGGTCGTACAGGGATGACTGAAGCTTTCTTT. It is translated as CASSRGRTGMTEAFF.

The V and J genes are TRBV6-6 and TRBJ1-6, with TRBD1 identical over 7 bases. Germline V gene lookup returns CDR1 MNHNY and CDR2 SVGAGI (reference sequence). The CDR3 contains 16 residues. V was pared by 6 bases and J by 5 bases, with 10 bases of the junction left unmatched. The CDR3 DNA follows: TGTGCCAGCAGGGTTAGGACAGGTCCCGATAATTCACCCCTCCACTTT. Protein product: CASRVRTGPDNSPLHF.

The CDR3 sequence: CAISGTGRNEKLFF. The CDR3 DNA sequence: TGTGCCATCAGTGGGACAGGCCGTAATGAAAAACTGTTTTTT. The J gene is TRBJ1-4, the V gene TRBV10-3; 7 nucleotides line up with TRBD1. V was pared by 4 bases and J by 4 bases, with 3 bases of the junction left unmatched. Germline-derived CDR1 and CDR2 are ENHRY and SYGVKD. This CDR3 comprises 14 residues.